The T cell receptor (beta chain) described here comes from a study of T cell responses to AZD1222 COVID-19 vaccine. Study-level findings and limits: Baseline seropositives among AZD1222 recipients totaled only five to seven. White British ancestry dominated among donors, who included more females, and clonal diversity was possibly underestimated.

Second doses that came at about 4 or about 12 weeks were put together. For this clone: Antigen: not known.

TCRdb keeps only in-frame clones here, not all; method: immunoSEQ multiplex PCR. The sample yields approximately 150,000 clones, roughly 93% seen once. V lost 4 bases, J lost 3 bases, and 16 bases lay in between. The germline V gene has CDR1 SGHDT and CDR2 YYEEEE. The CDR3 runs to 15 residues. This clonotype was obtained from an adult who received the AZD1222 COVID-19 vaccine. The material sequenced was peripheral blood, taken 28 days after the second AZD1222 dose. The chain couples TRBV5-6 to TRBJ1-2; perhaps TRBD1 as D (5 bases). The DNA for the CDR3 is TGTGCCAGCAGCAACCCCCTCCGGGGGTACTATGGCTACACCTTC. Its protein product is CASSNPLRGYYGYTF.